Listed here are 8 T cell receptor beta chains from one sample, sequenced in a study of blood T cell repertoires in COVID-19. The method was immunoSEQ multiplex PCR; TCRdb's version includes in-frame clones alone and lacks a portion of them. The repertoire holds 450,000 or so clones, 85% to 90% seen once, with 0.7% to 0.85% in the top ten. The sequenced sample consisted of peripheral blood. These receptors came from a man between 18 and 29 years old with COVID-19, enrolled during active disease.

The CDR3 DNA follows: TGTGCCAGCAGTGAAGAGTGGGCAGGTGGCTATGGCTACACCTTC. It codes for CASSEEWAGGYGYTF. The rearrangement links TRBV2 to TRBJ1-2, with D uncertain. The V gene's germline CDR1 is SNHLY and CDR2 FYNNEI. The length of the CDR3 is 15 residues. V was cut by 1 base and J by 4 bases, with 13 bases left in between.

The chain joins TRBV19 to TRBJ2-1; the match to TRBD2 covers 14 bases. CDR3 length: 15 amino acids. After removal of 8 bases from V and 7 bases from J, the junction contained 7 bases not matched to a gene. Germline V gene data show CDR1 as LNHDA and CDR2 as SQIVND (reference sequence). CDR3 amino acids: CASEGTSGRSNEQFF. Here the CDR3 DNA reads TGTGCCAGTGAGGGGACTAGCGGGAGAAGTAATGAGCAGTTCTTC.

The chain couples TRBV5-6 to TRBJ1-6; D possibly corresponds to TRBD1 (6 bases). The CDR3 contains 14 residues. Looked up from germline, CDR1 is SGHDT and CDR2 is YYEEEE. The V end lost 3 bases, the J end lost 8 bases, and 12 bases lay between the germline ends. In nucleotides, the CDR3 is TGTGCCAGCAGCTCAACAGGGAATGATTCACCCCTCCACTTT. It translates to CASSSTGNDSPLHF.

V gene TRBV5-5 combines with J gene TRBJ2-2; the match to TRBD2 covers 16 bases. V shed 3 bases and J 5 bases; nucleotides not matched to a gene: 10. This CDR3 comprises 19 residues. Germline V gene data show CDR1 as SGHKS and CDR2 as YYEKEE (reference sequence). CDR3 DNA: TGTGCCAGCAGCTACTCCGGGACTAGCGGGGGGGCCTTTACCGGGGAGCTGTTTTTT. It encodes CASSYSGTSGGAFTGELFF.

The CDR3 DNA reads as TGTGCCAGTAGTATATTTATCGACAGTAAAGAGACCCAGTACTTC. This gives the protein CASSIFIDSKETQYF. The gene calls are TRBV19 and TRBJ2-5, with D possibly matching TRBD1 (5 bases). Trimming shortened V by 2 bases and J by 3 bases, and 13 bases separated the two germline ends. The CDR3 length is 15 residues. Germline-derived CDR1 and CDR2 are LNHDA and SQIVND (reference sequence).

The chain has TRBV19 and TRBJ1-5; TRBD1 is a possible D gene (6 bases). Germline V gene sequence: CDR1 LNHDA, CDR2 SQIVND (reference sequence). The CDR3 extends over 19 amino acids. Trimming took off 9 bases at V and 11 bases at J, with 38 bases between the two ends. The DNA for the CDR3 is TGTGCCAGCAAAGGGATGTATAGATCAGAGCGTGTTGGGGGCCGAGCCCAGCATTTT. Translating gives CASKGMYRSERVGGRAQHF.

The chain recombines TRBV7-9 with TRBJ1-1, with 9 bases fitting TRBD1. V was pared by 2 bases and J by 11 bases, with 9 bases of the junction left unmatched. Germline assignment: CDR1 SEHNR and CDR2 FQNEAQ (reference sequence). CDR3 length: 14 residues. This CDR3 reads CASSLNAIGTGAFF. The CDR3 nucleotides are TGTGCCAGCAGCTTAAACGCCATCGGGACAGGGGCTTTCTTT.

J is TRBJ2-5 and V is TRBV10-3, with TRBD2 as a possible D gene (5 bases). Trimming shortened V by 2 bases and J by 5 bases, and 6 bases separated the two germline ends. CDR3 length: 12 amino acids. Germline loops: CDR1 ENHRY, CDR2 SYGVKD. CDR3 residues: CAISEPGETQYF. The CDR3, as DNA: TGTGCCATCAGTGAGCCGGGGGAGACCCAGTACTTC.